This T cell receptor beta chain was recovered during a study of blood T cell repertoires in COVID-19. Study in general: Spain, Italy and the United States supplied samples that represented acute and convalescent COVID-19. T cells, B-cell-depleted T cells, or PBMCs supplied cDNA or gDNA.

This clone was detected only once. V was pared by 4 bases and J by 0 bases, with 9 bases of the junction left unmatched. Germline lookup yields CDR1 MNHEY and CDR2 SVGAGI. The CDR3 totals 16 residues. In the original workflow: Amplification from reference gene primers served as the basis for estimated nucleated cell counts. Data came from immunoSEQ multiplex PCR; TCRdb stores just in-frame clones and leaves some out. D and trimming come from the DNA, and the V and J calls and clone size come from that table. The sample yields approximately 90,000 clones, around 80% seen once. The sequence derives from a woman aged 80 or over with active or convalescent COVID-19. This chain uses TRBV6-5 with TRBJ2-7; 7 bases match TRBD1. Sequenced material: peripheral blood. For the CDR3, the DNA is TGTGCCAGCAGTTCGGTAGACAGGGTTAGCTCCTACGAGCAGTACTTC. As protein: CASSSVDRVSSYEQYF.